Each of the 22 T cell receptor beta chains below was sequenced from the same sample in a study of CD8+ T cells in alopecia areata (dated by TCRdb to the late 2010s). Receptor amplification or capture employed the immunoSEQ multiplex PCR assay. RNA was extracted from all samples and reverse transcribed into cDNA as template for TCR sequencing. TCRdb stores this immuneACCESS table with in-frame sequences only. Part of the clones is absent; in the studies checked, under half of the shortfall reflects unresolved V genes, and no reason is known for the rest. The table for this sample lists roughly 60,000 clones; roughly 46% of them were counted only once. Around 20% of the sample belongs to the ten largest clones. The meaning of the sample's treatment or condition label: oral pan-JAK inhibitor, 5-10 mg twice daily. The sample here was CD8+ T cells sorted from blood, taken at approximately week 39, from a patient treated with tofacitinib. These TCRs come from a human donor with alopecia areata.

The DNA for the CDR3 is TGTGCCAGCAGCATGATTAATCAGCCCCAGCATTTT. Translated: CASSMINQPQHF. The chain uses TRBV27 and TRBJ1-5; D remains ambiguous. The CDR3 consists of 12 residues. The V and J ends lost 6 bases and 4 bases respectively, with 7 bases between them. From germline, CDR1 is MNHEY and CDR2 SMNVEV (reference sequence).

The chain combines TRBV4-1 with TRBJ2-7; D is unresolved. CDR1 and CDR2 from the germline V gene are MGHRA and YSYEKL. The CDR3 contains 13 residues. With 1 base removed from V and 2 bases from J, the gap between germline ends came to 6 bases. CDR3 region: CASSQGAPYEQYF. CDR3 bases: TGCGCCAGCAGCCAAGGTGCCCCCTACGAGCAGTACTTC.

The genes are TRBV9 and TRBJ1-2; D is uncertain. This CDR3 contains 11 residues. The V end was cut by 2 bases, the J end by 9 bases, with 8 bases between. Germline CDR1 is SGDLS and CDR2 is YYNGEE. DNA for the CDR3: TGTGCCAGCAGCGTTACGGGTCGCTACACCTTC. This codes for CASSVTGRYTF.

The genes are TRBV29-1 and TRBJ2-7; 7 bases fit TRBD2. The germline V gene has CDR1 SQVTM and CDR2 ANQGSEA. The CDR3 loop spans 13 amino acids. With 7 bases clipped from V and 6 bases from J, the junction kept 12 bases outside the gene matches. The CDR3 here is CSAPTSFRGEQYF. The DNA of the CDR3 is TGCAGCGCCCCGACTAGCTTTAGAGGCGAGCAGTACTTC.

The chain is built from TRBV21-1 and TRBJ2-1; the table names TRBD2, a call not compared with the DNA. TRBV21-1 is a listed pseudogene. The CDR3 loop spans 18 amino acids. The DNA of the CDR3 is TGTGCCAGCAGCGCCCGACGGTTGGCGGAGAGCTCCTACAATGAGCAGTTCTTC. It encodes CASSARRLAESSYNEQFF.

This clone was recorded a few times. The chain combines TRBV4-1 with TRBJ2-1, with 13 bases aligning to TRBD2. V dropped 0 bases and J dropped 7; count of bases not matched to a gene: 6. CDR1 is MGHRA, CDR2 YSYEKL, per germline. This CDR3 is built from 17 residues. Here the CDR3 reads CASSQESGTSGMNEQFF. The DNA of the CDR3 is TGCGCCAGCAGCCAAGAATCCGGGACTAGCGGGATGAATGAGCAGTTCTTC.

The sample holds one count of this clone. This chain links TRBV28 with TRBJ2-7; D is perhaps TRBD1 (5 bases). CDR1 is MDHEN, CDR2 SYDVKM, per germline. Trimming removed 8 bases from V and 3 bases from J, with 17 bases in between. The CDR3 is 14 amino acids. CDR3 bases: TGTGCCAGCCTCGGTGGGGCGCAGGGCTACGAGCAGTACTTC. Amino acid sequence: CASLGGAQGYEQYF.

The rearrangement links TRBV7-9 to TRBJ2-7; 9 bases line up with TRBD2. The CDR3 has 15 amino acids. V gave up 5 bases and J gave up 2 bases; unmatched junction bases: 7. In germline, CDR1 is SEHNR, CDR2 FQNEAQ (reference sequence). CDR3: CASSHPSGATYEQYF. DNA for the CDR3: TGTGCCAGCAGCCACCCTAGCGGGGCTACCTACGAGCAGTACTTC.

V and J are TRBV11-2 and TRBJ1-4; weak D call: TRBD1 (6 bases). Trimming shortened V by 4 bases and J by 8 bases, and 11 bases separated the two germline ends. CDR1 SGHAT and CDR2 FQNNGV come from the germline V gene. CDR3 size: 13 residues. CDR3 sequence (DNA): TGTGCCAGCAGCTCAAGGACAGCAGAAAAACTGTTTTTT. Translation: CASSSRTAEKLFF.

This rearrangement joins TRBV7-9 to TRBJ2-7, with 8 bases lining up with TRBD1. Germline V gene lookup returns CDR1 SEHNR and CDR2 FQNEAQ (reference sequence). J gave up 6 bases and V 7 bases, and 5 bases lay outside the gene matches. The CDR3 covers 12 residues. The CDR3 nucleotides are TGTGCCAGCAACAGGGGGGTTGGCGAGCAGTACTTC. As protein: CASNRGVGEQYF.

This clone was observed at least ten times. The V and J genes are TRBV9 and TRBJ2-3; tentatively, D is TRBD1 (6 bases). The CDR3 runs to 14 residues. Germline V gene data show CDR1 as SGDLS and CDR2 as YYNGEE. Between the trimmed V and J ends, which lost 4 bases and 4 bases, there was a span of 13 bases. The CDR3 here is CASSPQGRPDTQYF. The CDR3 bases are TGTGCCAGCAGCCCACAGGGTCGCCCAGATACGCAGTATTTT.

CDR3 region: CASSSRTGGDETQYF. The CDR3 coding sequence is TGTGCCAGCAGCTCCCGGACAGGGGGAGACGAGACCCAGTACTTC. J is TRBJ2-5 and V is TRBV7-9, with TRBD1 identical over 10 bases. The CDR3 covers 15 residues. The germline V gene has CDR1 SEHNR and CDR2 FQNEAQ (reference sequence). V dropped 4 bases and J dropped 5; count of bases not matched to a gene: 7.

The chain recombines TRBV6-6 with TRBJ2-7, with 7 positions matching TRBD1. The V segment lost 6 bases and the J segment 2 bases; nucleotides outside the gene matches: 10. The length of the CDR3 is 15 residues. Germline assignment: CDR1 MNHNY and CDR2 SVGAGI (reference sequence). The CDR3 reads CASSIPGTETYEQYF. In DNA form, the CDR3 reads TGTGCCAGCAGCATACCGGGGACAGAGACCTACGAGCAGTACTTC.

The J gene is TRBJ2-1, the V gene TRBV29-1; 11 bases align to TRBD2. The germline gives CDR1 SQVTM, CDR2 ANQGSEA. There are 15 residues in the CDR3. With 6 bases clipped from V and 8 bases from J, the junction kept 12 bases outside the gene matches. Written as DNA, the CDR3 is TGCAGCGTCCCCTTAGCGGGAGGGCCATTGGATGAGCAGTTCTTC. Residues: CSVPLAGGPLDEQFF.

Only a few counts were recorded for this clone. This sequence joins TRBV29-1 and TRBJ2-2; D ambiguous. The CDR3 has 11 amino acids. V lost 7 bases to trimming and J lost 3 bases, with 6 bases between them. The germline V gene has CDR1 SQVTM and CDR2 ANQGSEA. The CDR3 sequence is CSASYTGELFF. The DNA of the CDR3 is TGCAGCGCCTCGTACACCGGGGAGCTGTTTTTT.

The CDR3 DNA is TGTGCCTCGGGGACAGGGGGCGAAGAGACCCAGTACTTC. Amino acid sequence: CASGTGGEETQYF. The chain recombines TRBV10-3 with TRBJ2-5; 12 bases fit TRBD1. J was trimmed by 3 bases and V by 11 bases; bases with no gene match: 4. Germline V gene sequence: CDR1 ENHRY, CDR2 SYGVKD. This CDR3 contains 13 residues.

The table lists this clone with a few counts. The chain carries TRBV9 and TRBJ1-1; 7 bases fit TRBD1. The ends lost 3 bases at V and 5 bases at J; junction bases unmatched: 10. Germline lookup yields CDR1 SGDLS and CDR2 YYNGEE. CDR3 size: 15 residues. The CDR3 DNA follows: TGTGCCAGCAGCGCACCACAGGGGTTGGGGACTGAAGCTTTCTTT. Amino acid sequence: CASSAPQGLGTEAFF.

By share of the sample, this clone is medium-sized. J is TRBJ2-1 and V is TRBV11-2; no clear D gene. CDR1 and CDR2 (germline): SGHAT, FQNNGV. V dropped 4 bases and J dropped 9 bases, with 7 bases sitting between them. The CDR3 is made up of 11 amino acids. CDR3 protein: CASSSMSEQFF. Written as DNA, the CDR3 is TGTGCCAGCAGCTCAATGAGTGAGCAGTTCTTC.

The rearrangement joins TRBV4-3 to TRBJ1-5; D perhaps matches TRBD1 (5 bases). The CDR3 contains 15 residues. The V end was cut by 8 bases, the J end by 0 bases, with 14 bases between. From germline, CDR1 is LGHNA and CDR2 YSLEER. The CDR3 loop is CASAPGIGSNQPQHF. DNA for the CDR3: TGCGCCAGCGCCCCAGGGATCGGTAGCAATCAGCCCCAGCATTTT.

V and J are TRBV9 and TRBJ2-3; 9 bases are a match to TRBD2. The CDR3 loop spans 15 amino acids. The junction had 6 bases not matched to a gene; V was cut back by 3 bases and J by 4 bases. CDR1 and CDR2 (germline): SGDLS, YYNGEE. CDR3 region: CASSEGSGRADTQYF. CDR3 DNA sequence: TGTGCCAGCAGCGAGGGTAGCGGGAGAGCAGATACGCAGTATTTT. Looking up the rest from reference TRBV9 and TRBJ2-3 gives the full variable domain: DSGVTQTPKHLITATGQRVTLRCSPRSGDLSVYWYQQSLDQGLQFLIQYYNGEERAKGNILERFSAQQFPDLHSELNLSSLELGDSALYFCASSEGSGRADTQYFGPGTRLTVL.

The sample holds a few counts of this clone. V gene TRBV7-9 combines with J gene TRBJ1-4, with D maybe TRBD1 (6 bases). Germline CDR1 and CDR2: SEHNR and FQNEAQ (reference sequence). Deletions cut 5 bases from V and 4 bases from J, with 17 bases between. The CDR3 consists of 16 residues. The CDR3 region has the DNA TGTGCCAGCAGCCCGTGGACAGATCTCTATAATGAAAAACTGTTTTTT. Its protein product is CASSPWTDLYNEKLFF.

With respect to this clone: The sample has other DNA sequences that encode this CDR3 too. The rearrangement links TRBV4-3 to TRBJ2-1, with D tentatively TRBD2 (5 bases). Between the trimmed V and J ends, which lost 4 bases and 6 bases, there was a span of 7 bases. The germline CDR1 and CDR2 sequences are LGHNA and YSLEER. The CDR3 runs 12 residues. Written as DNA, the CDR3 is TGCGCCAGCAGCCCGGCGGGCAATGAGCAGTTCTTC. Amino acids: CASSPAGNEQFF.